The sequence of this T cell receptor beta chain was determined in a study of technical replicates of blood from several donors. This CDR3 is built from 16 residues. The V and J ends lost 4 bases and 6 bases, in that order; junction bases with no gene match: 14. Germline CDR1 SGHNT, CDR2 YYREEE (reference sequence). Data came from immunoSEQ multiplex PCR; TCRdb stores just in-frame clones and leaves some out. The data hold 65,000 to 80,000 clones, with almost 99% observed a single time. The genes are TRBV5-4 and TRBJ1-1; 8 bases map to TRBD1. The sequenced sample consisted of T cells isolated from PBMCs. This TCR was recovered from a human donor in good health. CDR3 loop: CASSLNYVDRGAEAFF. The CDR3 nucleotides are TGTGCCAGCAGCCTAAATTACGTAGACAGGGGCGCTGAAGCTTTCTTT.